These 6 T cell receptor beta chains came from one sample sequenced in a study of cytomegalovirus exposure and HLA in healthy donors. The study ran its PCR with 60 Vbeta and 13 Jbeta primers. Sequenced by immunoSEQ multiplex PCR; TCRdb stores in-frame clones only, minus some. The sample lists about 130,000 clones, approximately 75% occurring once. Sequenced sample: PBMCs. These receptors all come from a woman aged 50 to 60 in good health and CMV-seronegative.

V and J are TRBV9 and TRBJ2-1; 12 bases fit TRBD2. The CDR3 has 18 residues. Germline V gene data show CDR1 as SGDLS and CDR2 as YYNGEE. The junction had 16 bases not matched to a gene; V was cut back by 0 bases and J by 12 bases. The CDR3 DNA reads TGTGCCAGCAGCGTAGCTACGTCGCTAGCGGGAGGGGGGCAGGTGCAGTTCTTC. This translates into CASSVATSLAGGGQVQFF.

This chain joins TRBV9 and TRBJ2-1; 14 bases are a match to TRBD2. The trim removed 3 bases at V and 6 bases at J, leaving 8 bases unmatched. The germline CDR1 and CDR2 sequences are SGDLS and YYNGEE. This CDR3 is built from 17 residues. CDR3 bases: TGTGCCAGCAGCGACGGACTAGCGGGAGGTTCGTTCAATGAGCAGTTCTTC. It codes for CASSDGLAGGSFNEQFF.

The V and J genes are TRBV27 and TRBJ2-6; TRBD1 matches 8 bases. The CDR3 is 16 amino acids. The ends lost 4 bases at V and 1 base at J; junction bases unmatched: 3. Looked up from germline, CDR1 is MNHEY and CDR2 is SMNVEV (reference sequence). This CDR3 reads CASSSQGESGANVLTF. CDR3 sequence (DNA): TGTGCCAGCAGTTCACAGGGGGAGTCTGGGGCCAACGTCCTGACTTTC.

CDR3 in amino acids: CATLTGSYEQYF. CDR3 DNA: TGTGCCACCTTGACAGGCTCGTACGAGCAGTACTTC. This chain links TRBV28 with TRBJ2-7; weak D call: TRBD1 (6 bases). The length of the CDR3 is 12 residues. Trimming removed 10 bases from V and 4 bases from J, with 14 bases in between. Germline CDR1 MDHEN, CDR2 SYDVKM.

V and J are TRBV20-1 and TRBJ1-1, with a tentative D call TRBD1 (6 bases). Germline CDR1 and CDR2: DFQATT and SNEGSKA (reference sequence). This CDR3 has 11 amino acids. The V gene lost 6 bases and the J gene lost 10 bases, with 15 bases spanning the gap. The CDR3 nucleotides are TGCAGTGCAAGGGACAATATAGGAGCTTTCTTT. This gives the protein CSARDNIGAFF.

This clone was picked up one time. The chain uses TRBV25-1 and TRBJ2-4, with D maybe TRBD1 (6 bases). The V and J ends lost 4 bases and 9 bases respectively, with 10 bases between them. Germline V gene lookup returns CDR1 MGHDK and CDR2 SYGVNS. The CDR3 is made up of 12 amino acids. The CDR3 region is CASSGGGPIQYF. The DNA for the CDR3 is TGTGCCAGCAGTGGTGGGGGCCCCATTCAGTACTTC.